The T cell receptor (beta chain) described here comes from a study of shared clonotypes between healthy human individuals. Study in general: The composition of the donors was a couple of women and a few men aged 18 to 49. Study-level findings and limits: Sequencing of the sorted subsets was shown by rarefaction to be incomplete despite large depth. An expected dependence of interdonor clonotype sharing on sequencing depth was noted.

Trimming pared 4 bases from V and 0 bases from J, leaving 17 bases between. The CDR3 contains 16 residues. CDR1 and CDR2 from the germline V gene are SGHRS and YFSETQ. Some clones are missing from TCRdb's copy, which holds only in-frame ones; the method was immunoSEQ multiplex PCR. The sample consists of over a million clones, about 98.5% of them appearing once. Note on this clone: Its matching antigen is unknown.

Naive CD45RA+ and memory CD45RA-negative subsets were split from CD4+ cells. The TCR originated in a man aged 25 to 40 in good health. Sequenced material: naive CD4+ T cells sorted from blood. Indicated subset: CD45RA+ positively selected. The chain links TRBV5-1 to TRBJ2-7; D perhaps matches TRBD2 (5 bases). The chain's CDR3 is CASSIRGLESSYEQYF. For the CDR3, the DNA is TGCGCCAGCAGCATCCGGGGTTTAGAAAGCTCCTACGAGCAGTACTTC.